This T cell receptor beta chain was recovered during a study of T cells in Graves' hyperthyroidism and ophthalmopathy. The CDR3 has 16 residues. Looked up from germline, CDR1 is LGHNA and CDR2 is YNFKEQ. With 0 bases removed from V and 5 bases from J, the gap between germline ends came to 14 bases. This clonotype appeared many times. Amplified TCR beta CDR3 regions came from RNA transcripts. First-round RT-PCR targeting the TCR CDR3 was performed with the HTBI primer set. A single record per CDR3 protein comes from TCRdb applying MiXCR to the multiplex PCR reads. The sample shows over 250,000 distinct CDR3 sequences, less than 30% of them seen only once.

This TCR derives from a man aged 35-49 years with Graves' hyperthyroidism that later progressed to Graves' ophthalmopathy. J is TRBJ1-5 and V is TRBV4-2, with D perhaps matching TRBD1 (5 bases). Sequences were obtained from blood. The CDR3 spells CASSQDLSLGDQPQHF. The CDR3 DNA sequence: TGTGCCAGCAGCCAAGATTTAAGCTTGGGGGATCAGCCCCAGCATTTT.